These 25 T cell receptor beta chains were all obtained from the same sample, sequenced in a study of CD8+ T cells in alopecia areata. cDNA serving as the sequencing template came from extracted, reverse transcribed RNA. The table came from immunoSEQ multiplex PCR; TCRdb's copy has only in-frame clones and leaves some out. The sample holds about 11,000 clones, roughly 60% seen once. Alopecia areata patients provided lesional scalp punch biopsies and peripheral blood. The material was skin, obtained at week 0. The receptors here all came from a human donor with alopecia areata.

This clone was seen a handful of times. The chain employs TRBV6-1 and TRBJ2-5; 8 bases agree with TRBD1. TRBJ2-7 matches the DNA end more closely, so the J call is doubtful. This CDR3 is 15 amino acids long. The germline gives CDR1 MNHNS, CDR2 SASEGT. The CDR3 here is CASSSTKTGAYEQYF. The CDR3 DNA sequence: TGTGCCAGCAGTTCCACTAAGACAGGGGCCTACGAGCAGTACTTC.

V and J are TRBV5-1 and TRBJ2-5; D call uncertain. The germline CDR1 and CDR2 sequences are SGHRS and YFSETQ. With 2 bases removed from V and 4 bases from J, the gap between germline ends came to 6 bases. The CDR3 covers 12 residues. In DNA, the CDR3 is TGCGCCAGCAGCTTCGATCGAGAGACCCAGTACTTC. Amino acids: CASSFDRETQYF.

J is TRBJ1-1 and V is TRBV7-8, with D maybe TRBD1 (6 bases). CDR1 and CDR2 (germline): SGHVS, FQNEAQ. V lost 5 bases and J lost 4, with 17 bases in between. The CDR3 has 15 amino acids. The CDR3 spells CASSPPLGGSTEAFF. DNA for the CDR3: TGTGCCAGCAGCCCCCCGCTAGGGGGTAGCACTGAAGCTTTCTTT. The full variable domain, completed using reference TRBV7-8 and TRBJ1-1, is GAGVSQSPRYKVAKRGQDVALRCDPISGHVSLFWYQQALGQGPEFLTYFQNEAQLDKSGLPSDRFFAERPEGSVSTLKIQRTQQEDSAVYLCASSPPLGGSTEAFFGQGTRLTVV.

With regard to this clone: Relative to the germline gene, one junction end is altered; a read error may explain this. Additional DNA sequences in this sample encode the identical CDR3. The chain recombines TRBV6-1 with TRBJ2-3; 10 bases align to TRBD1. The germline V gene has CDR1 MNHNS and CDR2 SASEGT. The CDR3 runs to 15 residues. The CDR3 nucleotides read TGCGCCAGCAGTGAAGAGACAGGGGGCGCAGATACGCAGTATTTT. It encodes CASSEETGGADTQYF.

This clone was counted between two and nine times. This chain connects TRBV10-2 to TRBJ1-1; 12 nucleotides line up with TRBD1. CDR1 is WSHSY and CDR2 is SAAADI in the germline V gene. Germline trimming cut 4 bases from V and 5 bases from J; bases unmatched to any gene: 5. The CDR3 runs to 15 residues. CDR3 in DNA: TGCGCCAGCAGTGGGGCGGGACAGGGGGCGACTGAAGCTTTCTTT. Amino acids: CASSGAGQGATEAFF.

The chain couples TRBV2 to TRBJ2-2; 7 nucleotides align to TRBD2. The trim removed 8 bases at V and 5 bases at J, leaving 8 bases unmatched. This CDR3 is 14 amino acids long. Germline CDR1 is SNHLY and CDR2 is FYNNEI. The CDR3, as DNA: TGTGCCAGCGGGAGGGCGGTAGGGACCGGGGAGCTGTTTTTT. As protein: CASGRAVGTGELFF. Supplemented by reference TRBV2 and TRBJ2-2, the full variable domain reads EPEVTQTPSHQVTQMGQEVILRCVPISNHLYFYWYRQILGQKVEFLVSFYNNEISEKSEIFDDQFSVERPDGSNFTLKIRSTKLEDSAMYFCASGRAVGTGELFFGEGSRLTVL.

This CDR3 reads CASSQTPDSYEQYF. Written as DNA, the CDR3 is TGCGCCAGCAGCCAGACCCCAGACTCCTACGAGCAGTACTTC. The gene calls are TRBV4-1 and TRBJ2-5, with D hard to call. The J call may be faulty, since TRBJ2-7 better matches the DNA end. From germline, CDR1 is MGHRA and CDR2 YSYEKL. The CDR3 has 14 amino acids.

This sequence joins TRBV15 and TRBJ1-1; the D is unclear. Trimming cost V 1 base and J 3 bases, with 6 bases left between them. CDR1 is LNHNV, CDR2 YYDKDF, per germline (reference sequence). The CDR3 contains 13 residues. DNA for the CDR3: TGTGCCACCAGCAGAGGCACTTACACTGAAGCTTTCTTT. Translating it yields CATSRGTYTEAFF.

The chain links TRBV7-9 to TRBJ1-1; 7 nucleotides match TRBD1. CDR1 SEHNR and CDR2 FQNEAQ come from the germline V gene (reference sequence). The CDR3 is 13 amino acids. V trimming: 3 bases; J trimming: 4 bases; junction bases outside the gene matches: 2. Here the CDR3 DNA reads TGTGCCAGCAGCTTTTACAGGGGCACTGAAGCTTTCTTT. Protein sequence: CASSFYRGTEAFF.

This clone appeared a few times. The CDR3 spells CASARRGLQEKLFF. For the CDR3, the DNA is TGTGCCAGCGCTCGAAGGGGCTTGCAGGAAAAACTGTTTTTT. V usage is TRBV2 and J usage is TRBJ1-4, with a possible D match to TRBD1 (5 bases). Germline assignment: CDR1 SNHLY and CDR2 FYNNEI. The CDR3 totals 14 residues. V was shortened by 8 bases and J by 8 bases, with 18 bases between the two germline ends.

J is TRBJ2-5 and V is TRBV29-1, with D perhaps matching TRBD1 (5 bases). The CDR3 has 11 amino acids. Germline-derived CDR1 and CDR2 are SQVTM and ANQGSEA. Trimming took 7 bases from V and 2 from J, leaving 8 bases between them. The CDR3 DNA reads as TGCAGCGCAGGGCCGCAAGAGACCCAGTACTTC. Translated, it gives CSAGPQETQYF.

The chain carries TRBV7-2 and TRBJ2-1; D perhaps matches TRBD2 (5 bases). V was pared by 2 bases and J by 10 bases, with 9 bases between. The CDR3 contains 12 residues. The V gene's germline CDR1 is SGHTA and CDR2 FQGNSA. Here the CDR3 DNA reads TGTGCCAGCAGCTTATACTCTAGCGAGCAGTTCTTC. Protein product: CASSLYSSEQFF.

The chain joins TRBV5-1 to TRBJ1-1; D unclear. V was trimmed by 0 bases and J by 0 bases, leaving 15 bases between them. CDR1 and CDR2 (germline): SGHRS, YFSETQ. This CDR3 spans 17 amino acids. This CDR3 is CASSLERLPLMNTEAFF. Written as DNA, the CDR3 is TGCGCCAGCAGCTTGGAGAGATTACCACTTATGAACACTGAAGCTTTCTTT.

The genes are TRBV4-1 and TRBJ1-5, with 11 bases identical to TRBD1. Trimming cost V 1 base and J 7 bases; bases outside gene matches: 15. The CDR3 runs 19 residues. Looked up from germline, CDR1 is MGHRA and CDR2 is YSYEKL. The CDR3 sequence is CASSQGILERTGGGQPQHF. The DNA of the CDR3 is TGCGCCAGCAGCCAAGGTATTTTGGAGCGGACAGGGGGCGGACAGCCCCAGCATTTT.

This clone showed up just once. The chain recombines TRBV11-2 with TRBJ2-3; 11 bases agree with TRBD2. Trimming cost V 6 bases and J 6 bases; bases outside gene matches: 11. This CDR3 contains 16 residues. The germline gives CDR1 SGHAT, CDR2 FQNNGV. Here the CDR3 reads CASRSLSGGAGDTQYF. As DNA, the CDR3 is TGTGCCAGCAGAAGTCTTAGCGGGGGGGCCGGGGATACGCAGTATTTT.

The J gene is TRBJ1-1, the V gene TRBV27; perhaps TRBD1 as D (6 bases). Per germline, CDR1 MNHEY and CDR2 SMNVEV (reference sequence). This CDR3 is built from 13 residues. With 8 bases removed from V and 2 bases from J, the gap between germline ends came to 12 bases. In nucleotides, the CDR3 is TGTGCCAGCCGTCAAGGGGGTAACACTGAAGCTTTCTTT. The encoded protein is CASRQGGNTEAFF.

This sequence joins TRBV4-1 and TRBJ2-7, with 9 bases lining up with TRBD1. From germline, CDR1 is MGHRA and CDR2 YSYEKL. This CDR3 region has 15 residues. V lost 1 base, J lost 3 bases, and 4 bases stayed unmatched. The CDR3 coding sequence is TGCGCCAGCAGCCAAGGATCGGGACAGGGCTACGAGCAGTACTTC. It is translated as CASSQGSGQGYEQYF.

This clone has just a few counts. V is TRBV7-9 and J is TRBJ1-1, with D perhaps matching TRBD1 (6 bases). CDR3 length: 13 residues. Trimming took 5 bases from V and 6 from J, leaving 13 bases between them. Germline CDR1 SEHNR, CDR2 FQNEAQ (reference sequence). The CDR3, as DNA: TGTGCCAGCAGCCCGAAGGGGGGGGCTGAAGCTTTCTTT. Residues: CASSPKGGAEAFF.

CDR3 loop: CASSPGLAGGQGVGELFF. CDR3 bases: TGTGCCAGCAGCCCGGGACTAGCGGGGGGGCAAGGAGTCGGGGAGCTGTTTTTT. The chain is built from TRBV4-2 and TRBJ2-2, with 16 bases fitting TRBD2. From germline, CDR1 is LGHNA and CDR2 YNFKEQ. The V segment lost 4 bases and the J segment 7 bases; nucleotides outside the gene matches: 9. The CDR3 is 18 residues long.

This chain uses TRBV12-5 with TRBJ1-1; 10 nucleotides match TRBD1. CDR1 and CDR2 from the germline V gene are LGHNT and FRNRAP. CDR3 length equals 14 residues. Trimming removed 5 bases from V and 5 bases from J; junction bases left unmatched: 5. The CDR3 here is CASGAGTGVTEAFF. CDR3 DNA: TGTGCTAGTGGTGCCGGGACAGGGGTGACTGAAGCTTTCTTT.

The rearrangement links TRBV6-1 to TRBJ1-2; TRBD1 agrees at 10 bases. J lost 4 bases, V lost 2 bases, and 4 bases had no gene match. This CDR3 comprises 15 residues. Per germline, CDR1 MNHNS and CDR2 SASEGT. DNA for the CDR3: TGTGCCAGCAGTGAATCGGACAGGGGGGTCTATGGCTACACCTTC. Residues: CASSESDRGVYGYTF.

This clone was detected a few times. This chain connects TRBV6-6 to TRBJ1-6; maybe TRBD1 (5 bases). This CDR3 is 15 amino acids long. From germline, CDR1 is MNHNY and CDR2 SVGAGI (reference sequence). Trimming shortened V by 6 bases and J by 6 bases, and 15 bases separated the two germline ends. The CDR3 reads CASRTSWDGNSPLHF. The CDR3 nucleotides are TGTGCCAGCAGGACCAGCTGGGACGGTAATTCACCCCTCCACTTT.

The rearrangement links TRBV27 to TRBJ1-2; a weak D match, TRBD1 (6 bases). The CDR3 spans 13 residues. Trimming shortened V by 2 bases and J by 3 bases, and 7 bases separated the two germline ends. The V gene's germline CDR1 is MNHEY and CDR2 SMNVEV (reference sequence). CDR3 nucleotide sequence: TGTGCCAGCAGTTTAAGGGGGGACTATGGCTACACCTTC. Protein product: CASSLRGDYGYTF.

The gene calls are TRBV29-1 and TRBJ2-3; D call uncertain. The CDR3 spans 11 residues. V shed 7 bases and J shed 3 bases, with 8 bases lying between them. Germline-derived CDR1 and CDR2 are SQVTM and ANQGSEA. Here the CDR3 DNA reads TGCAGCGCCCGACCAACAGATACGCAGTATTTT. This encodes CSARPTDTQYF.

The chain combines TRBV18 with TRBJ1-1; tentatively, D is TRBD1 (5 bases). Germline V gives CDR1 KGHSH, CDR2 LQKENI. V was cut by 7 bases and J by 0 bases, with 12 bases left in between. CDR3 length equals 14 residues. The CDR3 sequence is CASYSGPLNTEAFF. The CDR3 DNA sequence: TGTGCCAGCTACTCGGGACCGCTGAACACTGAAGCTTTCTTT.